Below are 2 T cell receptor beta chains sequenced from a single sample in a study of blood T cell repertoires in COVID-19. Measured with immunoSEQ multiplex PCR; TCRdb has only the in-frame clones, and not every one. The sample lists tens of thousands of clones, around 80% occurring once. Sequenced sample: peripheral blood. The receptors were sampled from a woman older than 75 with acute or convalescent COVID-19.

The V call is TRBV19, the J call TRBJ1-2; D perhaps matches TRBD1 (6 bases). The germline V gene encodes CDR1 LNHDA and CDR2 SQIVND (reference sequence). Trimming pared 10 bases from V and 2 bases from J, leaving 11 bases between. This CDR3 is 12 amino acids long. CDR3 nucleotide sequence: TGTGCCACCAACGACAGGAACTATGGCTACACCTTC. This sequence encodes CATNDRNYGYTF.

The rearrangement joins TRBV27 to TRBJ1-6, with 12 bases aligning to TRBD1. In germline, CDR1 is MNHEY, CDR2 SMNVEV (reference sequence). The length of the CDR3 is 17 residues. V lost 8 bases to trimming and J lost 7 bases; unmatched junction nucleotides: 12. The CDR3 sequence is CASSSGTGGLTNSPLHF. CDR3 in DNA: TGTGCCAGCTCCTCCGGGACAGGGGGCCTGACGAATTCACCCCTCCACTTT.